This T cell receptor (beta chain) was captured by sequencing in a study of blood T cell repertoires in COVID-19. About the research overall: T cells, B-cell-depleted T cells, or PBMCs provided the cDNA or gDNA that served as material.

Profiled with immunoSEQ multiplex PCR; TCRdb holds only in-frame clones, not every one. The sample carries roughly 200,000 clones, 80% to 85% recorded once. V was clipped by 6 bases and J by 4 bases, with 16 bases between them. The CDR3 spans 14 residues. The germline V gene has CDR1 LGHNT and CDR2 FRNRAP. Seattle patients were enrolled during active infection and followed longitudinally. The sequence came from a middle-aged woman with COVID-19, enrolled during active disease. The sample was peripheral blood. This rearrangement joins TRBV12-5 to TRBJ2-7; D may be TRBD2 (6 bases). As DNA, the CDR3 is TGTGCTAGTGGCCCTCCCACTAGCCTGTACGAGCAGTACTTC. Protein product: CASGPPTSLYEQYF.